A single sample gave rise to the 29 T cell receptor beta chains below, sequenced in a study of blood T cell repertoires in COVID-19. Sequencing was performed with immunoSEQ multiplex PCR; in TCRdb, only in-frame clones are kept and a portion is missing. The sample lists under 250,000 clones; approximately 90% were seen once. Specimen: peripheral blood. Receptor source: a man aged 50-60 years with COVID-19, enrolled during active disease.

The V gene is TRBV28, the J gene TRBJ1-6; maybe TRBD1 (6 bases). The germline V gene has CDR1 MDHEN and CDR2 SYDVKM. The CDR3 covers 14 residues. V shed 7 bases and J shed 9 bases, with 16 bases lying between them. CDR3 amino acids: CASNPIYRVSPLHF. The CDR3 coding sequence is TGTGCCAGCAATCCGATCTACAGGGTTTCACCCCTCCACTTT.

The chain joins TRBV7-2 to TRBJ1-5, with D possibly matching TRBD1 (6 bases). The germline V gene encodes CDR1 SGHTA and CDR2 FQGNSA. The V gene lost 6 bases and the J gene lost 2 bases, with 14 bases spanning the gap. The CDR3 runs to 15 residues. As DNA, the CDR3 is TGTGCCAGCAGTCTATCAGGGGTGGGCAATCAGCCCCAGCATTTT. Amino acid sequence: CASSLSGVGNQPQHF.

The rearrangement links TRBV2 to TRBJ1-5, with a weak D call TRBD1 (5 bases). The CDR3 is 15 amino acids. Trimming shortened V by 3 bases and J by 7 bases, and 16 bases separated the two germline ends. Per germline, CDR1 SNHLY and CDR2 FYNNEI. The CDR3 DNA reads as TGTGCCAGCAGTGACCTTACAGGCCTTAAACAGCCCCAGCATTTT. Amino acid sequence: CASSDLTGLKQPQHF.

The CDR3 loop reads CASSARDRYTDTQYF. The CDR3 bases are TGTGCCAGCTCCGCCCGGGACAGATACACAGATACGCAGTATTTT. The chain uses TRBV27 and TRBJ2-3, with 7 bases matching TRBD1. CDR3 length: 15 residues. J was trimmed by 2 bases and V by 8 bases; bases with no gene match: 10. CDR1 and CDR2 from the germline V gene are MNHEY and SMNVEV (reference sequence).

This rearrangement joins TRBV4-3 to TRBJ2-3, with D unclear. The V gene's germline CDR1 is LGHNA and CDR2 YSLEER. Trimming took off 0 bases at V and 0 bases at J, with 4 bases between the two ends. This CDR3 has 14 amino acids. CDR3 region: CASSQEGSTDTQYF. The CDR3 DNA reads TGCGCCAGCAGCCAAGAGGGCAGCACAGATACGCAGTATTTT.

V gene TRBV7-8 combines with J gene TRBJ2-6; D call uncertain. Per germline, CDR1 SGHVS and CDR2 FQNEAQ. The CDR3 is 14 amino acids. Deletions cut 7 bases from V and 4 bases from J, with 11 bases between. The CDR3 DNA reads TGTGCCAGCACCCTAGGCTTCGGGGCCAACGTCCTGACTTTC. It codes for CASTLGFGANVLTF.

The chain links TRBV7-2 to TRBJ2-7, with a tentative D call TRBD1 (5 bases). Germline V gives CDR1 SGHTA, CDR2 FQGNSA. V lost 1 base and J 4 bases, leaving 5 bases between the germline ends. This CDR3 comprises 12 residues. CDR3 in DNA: TGTGCCAGCAGCTTAGGACAGTACGAGCAGTACTTC. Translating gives CASSLGQYEQYF.

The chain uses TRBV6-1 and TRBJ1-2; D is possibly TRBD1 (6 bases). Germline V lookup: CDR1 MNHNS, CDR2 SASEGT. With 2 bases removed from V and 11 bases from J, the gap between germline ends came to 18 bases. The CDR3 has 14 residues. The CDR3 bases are TGTGCCAGCAGTGAAAGCGGTCAGGGGAGACCTTACACCTTC. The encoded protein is CASSESGQGRPYTF.

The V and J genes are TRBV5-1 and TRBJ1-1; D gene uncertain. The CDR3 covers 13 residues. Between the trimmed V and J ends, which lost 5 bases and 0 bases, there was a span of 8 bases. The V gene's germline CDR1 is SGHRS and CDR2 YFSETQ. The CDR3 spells CASRRGMNTEAFF. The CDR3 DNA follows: TGCGCCAGCAGGCGGGGAATGAACACTGAAGCTTTCTTT. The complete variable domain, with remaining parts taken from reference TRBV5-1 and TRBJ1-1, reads KAGVTQTPRYLIKTRGQQVTLSCSPISGHRSVSWYQQTPGQGLQFLFEYFSETQRNKGNFPGRFSGRQFSNSRSEMNVSTLELGDSALYLCASRRGMNTEAFFGQGTRLTVV.

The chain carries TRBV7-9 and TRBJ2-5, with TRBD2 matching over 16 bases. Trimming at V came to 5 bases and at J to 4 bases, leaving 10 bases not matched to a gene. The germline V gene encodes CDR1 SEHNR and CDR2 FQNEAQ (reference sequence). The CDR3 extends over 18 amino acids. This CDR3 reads CASSPARGTSGGAETQYF. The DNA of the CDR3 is TGTGCCAGCAGCCCCGCTCGGGGGACTAGCGGGGGGGCAGAGACCCAGTACTTC.

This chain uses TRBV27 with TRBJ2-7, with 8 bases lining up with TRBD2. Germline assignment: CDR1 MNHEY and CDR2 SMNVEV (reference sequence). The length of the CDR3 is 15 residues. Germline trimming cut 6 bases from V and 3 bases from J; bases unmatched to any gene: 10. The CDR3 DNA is TGTGCCAGCAGCCCGACTAGCGCAGCAGACTACGAGCAGTACTTC. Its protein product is CASSPTSAADYEQYF.

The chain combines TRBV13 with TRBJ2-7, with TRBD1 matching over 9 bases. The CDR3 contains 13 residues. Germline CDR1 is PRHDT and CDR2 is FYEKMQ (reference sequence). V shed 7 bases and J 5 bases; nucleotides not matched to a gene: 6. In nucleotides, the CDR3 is TGTGCCAGCAAGGGGACAGGGACCCACGAGCAGTACTTC. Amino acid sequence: CASKGTGTHEQYF. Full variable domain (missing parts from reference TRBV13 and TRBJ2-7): AAGVIQSPRHLIKEKRETATLKCYPIPRHDTVYWYQQGPGQDPQFLISFYEKMQSDKGSIPDRFSAQQFSDYHSELNMSSLELGDSALYFCASKGTGTHEQYFGPGTRLTVT.

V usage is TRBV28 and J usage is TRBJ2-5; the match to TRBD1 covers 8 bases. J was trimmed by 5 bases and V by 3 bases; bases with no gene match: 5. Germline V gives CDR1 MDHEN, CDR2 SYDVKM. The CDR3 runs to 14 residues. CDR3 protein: CASSLDRVAETQYF. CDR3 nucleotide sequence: TGTGCCAGCAGTTTGGACAGGGTGGCCGAGACCCAGTACTTC.

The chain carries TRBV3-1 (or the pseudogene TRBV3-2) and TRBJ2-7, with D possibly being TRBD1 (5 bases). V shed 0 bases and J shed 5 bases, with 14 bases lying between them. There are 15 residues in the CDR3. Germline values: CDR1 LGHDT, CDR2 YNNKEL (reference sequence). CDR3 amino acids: CASSQEGVSLDEQYF. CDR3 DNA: TGTGCCAGCAGCCAAGAAGGGGTATCACTGGACGAGCAGTACTTC.

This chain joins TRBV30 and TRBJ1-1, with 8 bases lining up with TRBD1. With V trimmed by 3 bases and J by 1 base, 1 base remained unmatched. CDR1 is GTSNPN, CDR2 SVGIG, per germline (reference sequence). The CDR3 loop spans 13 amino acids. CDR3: CAWSGQGNTEAFF. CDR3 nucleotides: TGTGCCTGGAGCGGACAGGGGAACACTGAAGCTTTCTTT.

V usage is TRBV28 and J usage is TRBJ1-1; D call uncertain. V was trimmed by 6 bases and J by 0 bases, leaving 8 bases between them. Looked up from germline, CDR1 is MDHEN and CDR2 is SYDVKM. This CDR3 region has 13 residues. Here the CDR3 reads CASRKQMNTEAFF. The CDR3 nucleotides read TGTGCCAGCAGGAAACAGATGAACACTGAAGCTTTCTTT.

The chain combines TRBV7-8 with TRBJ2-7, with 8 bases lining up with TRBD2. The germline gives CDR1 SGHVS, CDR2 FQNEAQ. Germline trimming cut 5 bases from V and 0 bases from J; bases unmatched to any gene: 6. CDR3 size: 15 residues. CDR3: CASSPGGGYSYEQYF. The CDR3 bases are TGTGCCAGCAGCCCAGGCGGGGGGTACTCCTACGAGCAGTACTTC.

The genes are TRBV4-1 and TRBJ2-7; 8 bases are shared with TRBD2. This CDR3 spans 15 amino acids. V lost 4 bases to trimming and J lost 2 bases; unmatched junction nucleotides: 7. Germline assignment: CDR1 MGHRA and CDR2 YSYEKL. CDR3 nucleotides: TGCGCCAGCAGCCCCCGGACTAGCTCAACCTACGAGCAGTACTTC. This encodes CASSPRTSSTYEQYF.

The CDR3 coding sequence is TGTGCCAGCAGTGCAAGAGATGAAAAACTGTTTTTT. Protein product: CASSARDEKLFF. The chain has TRBV25-1 and TRBJ1-4; D is unclear. CDR3 length: 12 residues. The V gene lost 4 bases and the J gene lost 6 bases, with 6 bases spanning the gap. Germline loops: CDR1 MGHDK, CDR2 SYGVNS.

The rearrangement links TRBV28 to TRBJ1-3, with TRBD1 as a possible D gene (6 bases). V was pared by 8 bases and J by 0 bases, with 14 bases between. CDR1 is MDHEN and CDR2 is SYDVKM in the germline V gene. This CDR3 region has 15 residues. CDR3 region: CASGDITGSGNTIYF. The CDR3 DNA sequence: TGTGCCAGCGGGGACATCACGGGCTCTGGAAACACCATATATTTT.

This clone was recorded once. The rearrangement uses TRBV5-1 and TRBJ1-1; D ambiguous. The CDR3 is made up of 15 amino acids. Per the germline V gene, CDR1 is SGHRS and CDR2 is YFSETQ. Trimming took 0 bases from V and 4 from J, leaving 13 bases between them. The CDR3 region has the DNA TGCGCCAGCAGCTTGGAGACCGGAGGTGGCACTGAAGCTTTCTTT. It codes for CASSLETGGGTEAFF.

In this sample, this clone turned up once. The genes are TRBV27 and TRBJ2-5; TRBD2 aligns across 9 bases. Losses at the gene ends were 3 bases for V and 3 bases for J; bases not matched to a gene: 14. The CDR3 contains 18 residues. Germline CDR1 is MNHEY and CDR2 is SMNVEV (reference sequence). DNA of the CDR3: TGTGCCAGCAGTTTGCGGGCTAGCGGGGACCTCCGAAAAGAGACCCAGTACTTC. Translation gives CASSLRASGDLRKETQYF.

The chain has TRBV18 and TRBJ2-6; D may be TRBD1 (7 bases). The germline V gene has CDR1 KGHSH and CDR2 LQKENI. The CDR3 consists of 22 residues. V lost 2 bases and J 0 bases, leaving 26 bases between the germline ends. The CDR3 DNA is TGTGCCAGCTCACCAAGGCAGGGGGGCTTTTCAGACCAAAGCTCTGGGGCCAACGTCCTGACTTTC. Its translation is CASSPRQGGFSDQSSGANVLTF. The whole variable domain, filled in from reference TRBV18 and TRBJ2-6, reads NAGVMQNPRHLVRRRGQEARLRCSPMKGHSHVYWYRQLPEEGLKFMVYLQKENIIDESGMPKERFSAEFPKEGPSILRIQQVVRGDSAAYFCASSPRQGGFSDQSSGANVLTFGAGSRLTVL.

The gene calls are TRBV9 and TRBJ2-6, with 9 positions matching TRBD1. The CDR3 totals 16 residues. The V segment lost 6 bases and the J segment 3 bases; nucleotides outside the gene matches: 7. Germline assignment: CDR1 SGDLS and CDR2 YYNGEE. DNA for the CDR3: TGTGCCAGCAAGGGGACAGGGTCAGGTGGGGCCAACGTCCTGACTTTC. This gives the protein CASKGTGSGGANVLTF.

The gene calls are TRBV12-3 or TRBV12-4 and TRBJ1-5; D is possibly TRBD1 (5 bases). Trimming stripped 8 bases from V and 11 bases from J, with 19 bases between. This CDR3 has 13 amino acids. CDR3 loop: CASRNRTGGSQHF. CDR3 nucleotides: TGTGCCAGCCGAAACAGGACCGGGGGGTCCCAGCATTTT.

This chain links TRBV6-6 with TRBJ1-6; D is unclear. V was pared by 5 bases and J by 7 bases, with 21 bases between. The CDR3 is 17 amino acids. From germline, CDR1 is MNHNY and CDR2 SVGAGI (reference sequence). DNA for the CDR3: TGTGCCAGCAGTCTAAGCCCCCTGGAGGGATGGAATTCACCCCTCCACTTT. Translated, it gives CASSLSPLEGWNSPLHF.

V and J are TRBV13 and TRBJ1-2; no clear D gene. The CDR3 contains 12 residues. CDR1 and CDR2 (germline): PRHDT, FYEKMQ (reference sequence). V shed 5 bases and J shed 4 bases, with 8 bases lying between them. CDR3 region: CASSQSTYGYTF. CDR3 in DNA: TGTGCCAGCAGCCAAAGCACCTATGGCTACACCTTC.

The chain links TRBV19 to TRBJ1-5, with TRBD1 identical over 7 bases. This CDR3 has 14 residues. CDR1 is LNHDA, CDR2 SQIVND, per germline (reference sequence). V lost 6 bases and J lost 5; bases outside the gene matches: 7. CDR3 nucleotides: TGTGCCAGTAGCCTCCGGGACAGTCATCAGCCCCAGCATTTT. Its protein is CASSLRDSHQPQHF.

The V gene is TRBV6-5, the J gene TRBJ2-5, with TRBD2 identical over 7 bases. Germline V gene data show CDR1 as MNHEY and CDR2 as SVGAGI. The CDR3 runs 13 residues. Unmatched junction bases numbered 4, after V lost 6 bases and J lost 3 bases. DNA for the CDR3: TGTGCCAGCAGGTGGCTAGCGGAAGAGACCCAGTACTTC. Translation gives CASRWLAEETQYF.